The present entry profiles one T cell receptor beta chain with its context. The antigen is undetermined. All donors participated as healthy donors of bone marrow. Researchers ran the PCR with 60 Vbeta and 13 Jbeta primers. Here immunoSEQ multiplex PCR was the method, and the copy in TCRdb shows in-frame clones only, minus some. The sample yields some 150,000 clones, about 73% seen once. This sample was included in a study of cytomegalovirus exposure and HLA in healthy donors. General study findings and limits: In a later analysis, DRB1 alleles had the most associated TCRs; HLA-C alleles the fewest.

The clonotype was recovered from a man aged 35 to 55 in good health and CMV-seropositive. Material: PBMCs.

The CDR3 sequence: CASSGDWKETQYF. The CDR3 region has the DNA TGTGCCAGCAGTGGCGACTGGAAGGAGACCCAGTACTTC. V usage is TRBV27 and J usage is TRBJ2-5; D is unclear. There are 13 residues in the CDR3. V was clipped by 5 bases and J by 5 bases, with 12 bases between them. The germline V gene encodes CDR1 MNHEY and CDR2 SMNVEV (reference sequence).